This TCR delta chain was profiled in a study of gamma-delta T cells after stem cell transplantation. TCRdb re-identified clones in the RT-PCR reads via CATT. Seen here are some 12,000 delta-chain clones, 30% to 40% observed once, and the top ten hold roughly 2.9%. The V gene end was trimmed by 3 bases and the J gene end by 7 bases; junction bases not matched to a gene: 6. Germline V gene data show CDR1 as TVYSNPD and CDR2 as GDNSRS (reference sequence). This CDR3 contains 12 residues. The sequence derives from a human donor. It is not recorded whose cells these are; they may come from a transplant donor. The chain links TRDV3 to TRDJ1, with 9 bases aligning to TRDD3. Source material: gamma-delta T cells. CDR3 bases: TGTGCCTTGGGGGATACAACCCTTAAACTCATCTTT. Protein sequence: CALGDTTLKLIF.